This paragraph covers one T cell receptor (beta chain) sequence. These data come from a study of blood T cell repertoires in COVID-19. Per the authors' pipeline: Scientists estimated how many nucleated cells there were by amplifying reference gene primers. Data came from immunoSEQ multiplex PCR; TCRdb stores just in-frame clones and leaves some out. For V, J and clone size, that table is used; D and trimming come from the DNA. The profile shows more than 75,000 clones, 80% to 90% of them singletons. The V gene's germline CDR1 is SNHLY and CDR2 FYNNEI. CDR3 length: 13 amino acids. Between the trimmed V and J ends, which lost 2 bases and 6 bases, there was a span of 10 bases.

The material sequenced was peripheral blood. The TCR was taken from a woman aged 70-85 years with acute or convalescent COVID-19. The V gene is TRBV2, the J gene TRBJ1-1, with D hard to call. The CDR3 loop is CASSESVSAEAFF. CDR3 coding DNA: TGTGCCAGCAGTGAATCGGTATCGGCTGAAGCTTTCTTT.